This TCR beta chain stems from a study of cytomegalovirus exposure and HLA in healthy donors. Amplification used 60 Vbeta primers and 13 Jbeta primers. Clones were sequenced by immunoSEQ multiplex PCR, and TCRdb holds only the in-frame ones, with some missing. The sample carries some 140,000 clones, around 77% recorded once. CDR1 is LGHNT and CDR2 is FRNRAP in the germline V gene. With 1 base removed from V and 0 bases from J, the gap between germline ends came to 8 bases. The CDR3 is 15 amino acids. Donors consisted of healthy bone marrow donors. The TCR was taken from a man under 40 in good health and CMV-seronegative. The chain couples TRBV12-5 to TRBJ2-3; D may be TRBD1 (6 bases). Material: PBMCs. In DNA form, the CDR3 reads TGTGCTAGTGGTTTGGACGGACAGAGCACAGATACGCAGTATTTT. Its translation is CASGLDGQSTDTQYF. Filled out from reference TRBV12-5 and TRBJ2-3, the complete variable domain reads DARVTQTPRHKVTEMGQEVTMRCQPILGHNTVFWYRQTMMQGLELLAYFRNRAPLDDSGMPKDRFSAEMPDATLATLKIQPSEPRDSAVYFCASGLDGQSTDTQYFGPGTRLTVL.